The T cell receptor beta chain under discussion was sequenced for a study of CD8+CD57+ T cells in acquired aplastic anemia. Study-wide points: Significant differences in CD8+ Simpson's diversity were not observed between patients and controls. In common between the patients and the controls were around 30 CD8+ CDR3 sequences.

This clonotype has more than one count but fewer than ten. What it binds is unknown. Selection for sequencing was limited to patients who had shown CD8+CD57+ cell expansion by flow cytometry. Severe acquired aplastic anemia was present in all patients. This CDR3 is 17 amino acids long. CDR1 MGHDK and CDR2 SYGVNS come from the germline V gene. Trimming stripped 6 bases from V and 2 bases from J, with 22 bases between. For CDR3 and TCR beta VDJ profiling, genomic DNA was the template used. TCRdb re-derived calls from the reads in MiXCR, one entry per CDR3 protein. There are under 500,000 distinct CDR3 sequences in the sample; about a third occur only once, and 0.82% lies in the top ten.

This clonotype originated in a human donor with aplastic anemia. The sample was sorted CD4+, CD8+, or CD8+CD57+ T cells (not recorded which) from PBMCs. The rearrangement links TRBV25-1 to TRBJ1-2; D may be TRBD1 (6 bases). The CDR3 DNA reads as TGTGCCAGCAGCGAGGTGGGGCAGGGAAGGGGGAACTATGGCTACACCTTC. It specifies CASSEVGQGRGNYGYTF.